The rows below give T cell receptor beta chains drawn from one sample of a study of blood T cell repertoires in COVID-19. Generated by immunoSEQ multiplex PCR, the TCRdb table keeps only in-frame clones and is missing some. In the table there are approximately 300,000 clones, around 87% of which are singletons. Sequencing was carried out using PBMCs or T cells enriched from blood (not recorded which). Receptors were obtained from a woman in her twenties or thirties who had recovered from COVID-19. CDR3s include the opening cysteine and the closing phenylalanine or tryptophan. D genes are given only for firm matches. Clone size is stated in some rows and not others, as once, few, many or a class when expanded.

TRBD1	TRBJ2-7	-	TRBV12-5	CASGLVIGDRAYEQYF	TGTGCTAGTGGTTTGGTAATAGGGGACAGGGCCTACGAGCAGTACTTC
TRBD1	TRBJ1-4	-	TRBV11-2	CASSLKGASNEKLFF	TGTGCCAGCAGCTTAAAGGGGGCCTCTAATGAAAAACTGTTTTTT
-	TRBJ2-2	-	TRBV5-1	CASSLIGGAGELFF	TGCGCCAGCAGCTTGATTGGAGGAGCCGGGGAGCTGTTTTTT
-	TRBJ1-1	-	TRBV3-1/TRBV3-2	CASSQGAATPAFF	TGTGCCAGCAGCCAAGGGGCCGCAACCCCCGCTTTCTTT
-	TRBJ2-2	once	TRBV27	CASTTGGGAVAGELFF	TGTGCCAGCACTACAGGAGGGGGGGCGGTGGCCGGGGAGCTGTTTTTT
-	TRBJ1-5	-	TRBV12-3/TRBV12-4	CASTEGGNQPQHF	TGTGCCAGCACCGAGGGAGGGAATCAGCCCCAGCATTTT
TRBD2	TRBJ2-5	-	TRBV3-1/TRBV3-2	CASSPSGFGETQYF	TGTGCCAGCAGCCCTAGCGGGTTTGGGGAGACCCAGTACTTC
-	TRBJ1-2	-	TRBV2	CASSDRGYGYTF	TGTGCCAGCAGTGATCGGGGTTATGGCTACACCTTC
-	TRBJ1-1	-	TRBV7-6	CASSLEAHLGTEAFF	TGTGCCAGCAGCTTAGAGGCCCACCTAGGCACTGAAGCTTTCTTT
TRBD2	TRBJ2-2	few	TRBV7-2	CASSVGLAVVTGELFF	TGTGCCAGCAGCGTAGGACTAGCGGTAGTGACCGGGGAGCTGTTTTTT
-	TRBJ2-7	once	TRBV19	CASSIGAGELQYEQYF	TGTGCCAGTAGTATAGGGGCAGGGGAGCTTCAGTACGAGCAGTACTTC
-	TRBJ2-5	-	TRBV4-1	CASSQDSRWVQETQYF	TGCGCCAGCAGCCAAGATAGCCGGTGGGTTCAAGAGACCCAGTACTTC
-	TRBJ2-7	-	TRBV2	CASSRDGEQYF	TGTGCCAGCAGTCGAGACGGGGAGCAGTACTTC
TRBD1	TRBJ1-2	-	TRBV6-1	CASSEGRGDGYTF	TGTGCCAGCAGTGAAGGCAGGGGGGATGGCTACACCTTC
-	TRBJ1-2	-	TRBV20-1	CSQGRGLEWTF	TGCAGCCAAGGACGAGGGCTGGAGTGGACCTTC
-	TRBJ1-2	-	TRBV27	CAAFDGGDGYTF	TGTGCCGCGTTCGACGGGGGAGATGGCTACACCTTC
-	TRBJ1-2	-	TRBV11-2	CASSSGRSSYGYTF	TGTGCCAGCAGCTCCGGGAGATCTAGCTATGGCTACACCTTC
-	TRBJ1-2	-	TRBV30	CAWSLSNYGYTF	TGTGCCTGGAGTCTATCTAACTATGGCTACACCTTC
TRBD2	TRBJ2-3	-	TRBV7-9	CASSPTSGGSDTQYF	TGTGCCAGCAGCCCGACTAGCGGGGGGTCGGATACGCAGTATTTT
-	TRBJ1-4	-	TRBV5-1	CASSSSGARGEKLFF	TGCGCCAGCAGCTCTTCAGGGGCGAGGGGTGAAAAACTGTTTTTT
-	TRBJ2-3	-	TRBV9	CASSGHTDTQYF	TGTGCCAGCAGCGGACACACAGATACGCAGTATTTT
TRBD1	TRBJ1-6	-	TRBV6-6	CASSPLGQLSSYNSPLHF	TGTGCCAGCAGTCCGTTGGGACAGCTGAGCTCCTATAATTCACCCCTCCACTTT
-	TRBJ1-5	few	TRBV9	CASSALGGYQPQHF	TGTGCCAGCAGCGCGTTGGGAGGTTATCAGCCCCAGCATTTT